The rows below give T cell receptor beta chains drawn from one sample of a study of blood T cell repertoires in COVID-19. Profiling relied on immunoSEQ multiplex PCR, and the TCRdb table lists in-frame clones only, not all of them. The top ten hold around 3.3% of the sample, which has roughly 340,000 clones, 90% to 95% seen once. Source material: peripheral blood. The receptors derive from a young woman who had recovered from COVID-19. Both conserved end residues are part of each CDR3. The D gene is left open where the match is weak. Not all rows give a size; the values are once, few, many and, for expanded clones, a class.

v_call	d_call	clone_size	j_call	cdr3_aa	cdr3_nt
TRBV6-5	.	.	TRBJ1-5	CASSLSRGRGNQPQHF	TGTGCCAGCAGTTTATCCCGGGGTCGTGGTAATCAGCCCCAGCATTTT
TRBV19	TRBD1	.	TRBJ2-3	CASSIGLGQDLTDTQYF	TGTGCCAGTAGTATTGGATTAGGACAGGACCTCACAGATACGCAGTATTTT
TRBV5-4	.	.	TRBJ1-4	CASSSPERLTNEKLFF	TGTGCCAGCAGCTCTCCCGAGAGGCTAACTAATGAAAAACTGTTTTTT
TRBV7-2	.	.	TRBJ1-5	CASSPSEGRQHF	TGTGCCAGCAGCCCCTCGGAGGGGCGCCAGCATTTT
TRBV7-9	.	.	TRBJ2-3	CASSLALASEHTDTQYF	TGTGCCAGCAGCTTAGCGCTCGCTAGCGAACACACAGATACGCAGTATTTT
TRBV18	TRBD1	.	TRBJ1-2	CASSPRDRDYGYTF	TGTGCCAGCTCACCACGGGACAGGGACTATGGCTACACCTTC
TRBV3-1/TRBV3-2	.	once	TRBJ1-2	CASSSLYGYTF	TGTGCCAGCAGCTCCCTCTATGGCTACACCTTC
TRBV29-1	TRBD1	.	TRBJ1-2	CSVEGQGSMDGYTF	TGCAGCGTTGAGGGACAGGGGAGTATGGATGGCTACACCTTC
TRBV6-5	.	.	TRBJ2-1	CASSYNRVDEQFF	TGTGCCAGCAGTTATAACCGGGTCGATGAGCAGTTCTTC
TRBV15	.	.	TRBJ2-5	CATSRVYGGLTSFGETQYF	TGTGCCACCAGCAGAGTGTATGGCGGGCTAACGAGCTTTGGGGAGACCCAGTACTTC
TRBV7-2	TRBD1	.	TRBJ1-2	CASRPRTGGWGYTF	TGTGCCAGCAGACCACGAACAGGGGGCTGGGGCTACACCTTC
TRBV5-1	.	.	TRBJ1-6	CASSLGPGNNSPLHF	TGCGCCAGCAGCTTGGGTCCAGGGAATAATTCACCCCTCCACTTT
TRBV5-6	TRBD2	.	TRBJ2-5	CASSFSGRLKTQYF	TGTGCCAGCAGCTTTAGCGGGAGATTGAAGACCCAGTACTTC
TRBV10-3	.	.	TRBJ1-2	CATAPRAGGNYGYTF	TGTGCCACGGCCCCCCGGGCGGGGGGAAACTATGGCTACACCTTC
TRBV11-3	.	.	TRBJ1-1	CASSFLGHRNTEAFF	TGTGCCAGCAGCTTTTTGGGGCACAGGAACACTGAAGCTTTCTTT
TRBV11-3	TRBD2	.	TRBJ2-1	CASSPTSGSGGEQFF	TGTGCCAGCAGCCCAACTAGCGGGAGTGGTGGTGAGCAGTTCTTC
TRBV4-3	TRBD1	.	TRBJ1-6	CATRLTGGSPLHF	TGCGCCACCAGACTGACAGGGGGTTCACCCCTCCACTTT
TRBV12-1	.	.	TRBJ2-3	CASSFVPPPVHTDTQYF	TGTGCCAGCAGCTTTGTACCCCCCCCGGTTCACACAGATACGCAGTATTTT
TRBV5-1	TRBD1	.	TRBJ2-1	CASSLGPPTGTGYGYNEQFF	TGCGCCAGCAGCTTGGGACCACCGACAGGGACGGGGTACGGTTACAATGAGCAGTTCTTC
TRBV10-3	.	.	TRBJ2-3	CAISEGALSTDTQYF	TGTGCCATCAGTGAGGGGGCGCTTAGCACAGATACGCAGTATTTT
TRBV7-2	TRBD2	once	TRBJ2-1	CASSPPGLAGGHEQFF	TGTGCCAGCAGCCCGCCGGGACTAGCGGGAGGTCATGAGCAGTTCTTC
TRBV19	.	.	TRBJ1-4	CASNPDTPTAHGEKLFF	TGTGCCAGTAATCCGGACACACCGACAGCTCATGGTGAAAAACTGTTTTTT
TRBV7-9	.	few	TRBJ2-2	CASSANTGELFF	TGTGCCAGCTCGGCGAACACCGGGGAGCTGTTTTTT
TRBV11-2	.	.	TRBJ2-1	CASSEQGSYEQFF	TGTGCCAGCAGCGAACAGGGCTCCTATGAGCAGTTCTTC
TRBV9	.	once	TRBJ2-1	CASSVSGSVNEQFF	TGTGCCAGCAGCGTATCTGGGAGTGTGAATGAGCAGTTCTTC
TRBV30	.	.	TRBJ1-2	CAWDRNYGYTF	TGTGCCTGGGACAGGAACTATGGCTACACCTTC
TRBV6-5	.	.	TRBJ1-1	CASTKTQGDTEAFF	TGTGCCAGCACGAAGACACAGGGAGACACTGAAGCTTTCTTT
TRBV19	TRBD1	.	TRBJ1-5	CASRRRTGSRNQPQHF	TGTGCCAGTAGGCGAAGGACAGGGAGTCGCAATCAGCCCCAGCATTTT
TRBV5-1	.	few	TRBJ2-1	CASSLEGTPSYNEQFF	TGCGCCAGCAGCTTGGAAGGGACACCGTCCTACAATGAGCAGTTCTTC
TRBV4-3	TRBD2	.	TRBJ2-1	CASSPELAGAYNEQFF	TGCGCCAGCAGCCCTGAACTAGCGGGAGCCTACAATGAGCAGTTCTTC
TRBV11-2	TRBD2	.	TRBJ2-3	CASSSFLAGVADTQYF	TGTGCCAGCAGCTCCTTTCTAGCGGGAGTGGCAGATACGCAGTATTTT
TRBV5-4	TRBD2	.	TRBJ2-2	CASSFLAGEETGELFF	TGTGCCAGCAGCTTCCTAGCGGGAGAGGAAACCGGGGAGCTGTTTTTT
TRBV5-6	.	.	TRBJ1-2	CASSLGARGYTF	TGTGCCAGCAGCTTGGGGGCCCGCGGCTACACCTTC
TRBV27	.	.	TRBJ2-5	CASSKSAGVETQYF	TGTGCCAGCAGCAAGAGTGCAGGGGTGGAGACCCAGTACTTC
TRBV7-2	.	.	TRBJ2-1	CASSLAFDRYNEQFF	TGTGCCAGCAGCTTAGCCTTTGACAGGTACAATGAGCAGTTCTTC
TRBV9	TRBD2	once	TRBJ2-1	CASSVSGNYNEQFF	TGTGCCAGCAGCGTCAGCGGGAATTACAATGAGCAGTTCTTC
TRBV18	.	.	TRBJ1-1	CASSLRVVVNTEAFF	TGTGCCAGCTCCCTACGGGTCGTGGTGAACACTGAAGCTTTCTTT
TRBV6-2/TRBV6-3	TRBD2	.	TRBJ2-1	CASSQTSGSYNEQFF	TGTGCCAGCAGCCAGACTAGCGGGAGTTACAATGAGCAGTTCTTC
TRBV29-1	.	.	TRBJ1-2	CSVETTGSVYGYTF	TGCAGCGTTGAAACTACGGGGTCAGTGTATGGCTACACCTTC
TRBV30	.	few	TRBJ1-6	CAWSAGQPPLHF	TGTGCCTGGAGTGCGGGACAACCACCCCTCCACTTT
TRBV24-1	TRBD1	.	TRBJ2-3	CATSGPGTGVTDTQYF	TGTGCCACCAGTGGGCCCGGGACAGGGGTCACAGATACGCAGTATTTT
TRBV10-3	.	.	TRBJ1-1	CAISDRGSMNTEAFF	TGTGCCATCAGTGACAGGGGATCAATGAACACTGAAGCTTTCTTT
TRBV11-2	.	.	TRBJ1-1	CASSLDTGRPEAFF	TGTGCCAGCAGCTTAGATACGGGGAGGCCTGAAGCTTTCTTT
TRBV7-9	TRBD1	.	TRBJ2-1	CASSFPGQGEYEQFF	TGTGCCAGCAGCTTTCCCGGACAGGGGGAATATGAGCAGTTCTTC
TRBV5-1	.	.	TRBJ2-5	CASSLDHSQYATQYF	TGCGCCAGCAGCTTGGATCACAGTCAGTACGCGACCCAGTACTTC
TRBV7-2	TRBD2	few	TRBJ2-1	CASSSAASGRTDEQFF	TGTGCCAGCAGCTCAGCGGCTAGCGGGAGGACCGATGAGCAGTTCTTC
TRBV10-1	.	.	TRBJ1-4	CASSESRASTEKLFF	TGCGCCAGCAGTGAGTCCAGGGCATCGACTGAAAAACTGTTTTTT
TRBV2	TRBD1	.	TRBJ1-5	CAGSGTGNQPQHF	TGTGCCGGATCCGGGACAGGGAATCAGCCCCAGCATTTT
TRBV27	TRBD2	.	TRBJ2-5	CASSLAGAPGEETQYF	TGTGCCAGCAGTTTAGCGGGAGCCCCGGGTGAGGAGACCCAGTACTTC
TRBV5-1	TRBD2	.	TRBJ2-3	CASSLGSGSGDTQYF	TGCGCCAGCAGCTTGGGTAGCGGGAGTGGAGATACGCAGTATTTT
TRBV19	TRBD1	.	TRBJ1-5	CASAGTGYDQPQHF	TGTGCCAGTGCCGGGACAGGGTACGATCAGCCCCAGCATTTT
TRBV5-4	TRBD2	.	TRBJ2-1	CATQREGTYNEQFF	TGTGCCACCCAGCGGGAGGGCACCTACAATGAGCAGTTCTTC